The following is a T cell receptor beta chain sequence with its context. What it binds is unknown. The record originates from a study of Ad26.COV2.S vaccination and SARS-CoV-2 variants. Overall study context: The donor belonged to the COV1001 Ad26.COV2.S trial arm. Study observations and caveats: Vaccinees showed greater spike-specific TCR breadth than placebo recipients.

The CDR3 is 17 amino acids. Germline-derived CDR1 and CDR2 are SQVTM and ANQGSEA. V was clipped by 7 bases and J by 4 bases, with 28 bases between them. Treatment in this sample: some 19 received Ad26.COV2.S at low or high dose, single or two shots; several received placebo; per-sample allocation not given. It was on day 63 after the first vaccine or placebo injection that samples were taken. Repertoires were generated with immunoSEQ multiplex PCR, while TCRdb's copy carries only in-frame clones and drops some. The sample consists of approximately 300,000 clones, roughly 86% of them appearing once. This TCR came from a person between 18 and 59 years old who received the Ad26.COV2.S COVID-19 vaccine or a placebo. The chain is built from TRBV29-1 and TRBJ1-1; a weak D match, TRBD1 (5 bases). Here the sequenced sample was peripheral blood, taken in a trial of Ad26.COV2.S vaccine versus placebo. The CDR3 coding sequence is TGCAGCGCCCTCTTCTCGAGGCGGGGGGGATGGGGCACTGAAGCTTTCTTT. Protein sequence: CSALFSRRGGWGTEAFF.